What follows is one T cell receptor beta chain and its context. No antigen is known for it. This record belongs to a study of shared clonotypes between healthy human individuals. Study at large: Three plates were used per donor for CD4 naive, three for CD4 memory, two for CD8 naive and one for CD8 memory.

This was a deep-level run. TCRdb keeps only in-frame clones here, not all; method: immunoSEQ multiplex PCR. The table has fewer than 1.4 million clones, about 84% seen once; the top ten hold 0.5% to 0.65%. Study conclusions and caveats: Compared with clonotypes that all four donors shared, non-shared clonotypes had lower generation probabilities.

Germline lookup yields CDR1 GTSNPN and CDR2 SVGIG (reference sequence). The V gene lost 4 bases and the J gene lost 5 bases, with 13 bases spanning the gap. The CDR3 runs to 13 residues. Donation came from healthy HIV-negative adults that had no recent acute infections or vaccinations. The chain is built from TRBV30 and TRBJ2-3; D might be TRBD2 (6 bases). This receptor was taken from a man between 18 and 29 years old in good health. Some clones in this sample may be carry-over from other donors' samples. The sequenced sample consisted of memory CD4+ T cells from PBMCs. Subset given: CD45RA-negative fraction. Here the CDR3 DNA reads TGTGCCTGGAATCGCCGTAGCGGAGATACGCAGTATTTT. Its translation is CAWNRRSGDTQYF.